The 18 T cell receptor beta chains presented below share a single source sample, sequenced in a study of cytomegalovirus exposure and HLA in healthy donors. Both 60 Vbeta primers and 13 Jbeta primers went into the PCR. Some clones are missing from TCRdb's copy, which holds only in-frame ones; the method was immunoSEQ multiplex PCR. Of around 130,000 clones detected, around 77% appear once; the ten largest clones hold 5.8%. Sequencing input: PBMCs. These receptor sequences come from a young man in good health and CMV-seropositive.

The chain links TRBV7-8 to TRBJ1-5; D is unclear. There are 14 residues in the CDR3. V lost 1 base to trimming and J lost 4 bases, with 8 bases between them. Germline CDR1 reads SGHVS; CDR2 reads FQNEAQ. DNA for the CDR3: TGTGCCAGCAGCTTAGAACACCCGAATCAGCCCCAGCATTTT. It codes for CASSLEHPNQPQHF.

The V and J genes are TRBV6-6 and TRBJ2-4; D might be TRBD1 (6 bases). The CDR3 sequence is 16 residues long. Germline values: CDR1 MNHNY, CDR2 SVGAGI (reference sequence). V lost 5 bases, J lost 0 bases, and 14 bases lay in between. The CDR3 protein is CASSTNRDLAKNIQYF. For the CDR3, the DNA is TGTGCCAGCAGTACAAACAGGGATCTAGCCAAAAACATTCAGTACTTC.

CDR3 sequence: CASSGAQYGYTF. The CDR3 DNA follows: TGTGCCAGCAGTGGGGCCCAGTATGGCTACACCTTC. The chain joins TRBV28 to TRBJ1-2, with D perhaps TRBD1 (5 bases). Germline assignment: CDR1 MDHEN and CDR2 SYDVKM. V lost 5 bases to trimming and J lost 5 bases, with 9 bases between them. The CDR3 sequence is 12 residues long.

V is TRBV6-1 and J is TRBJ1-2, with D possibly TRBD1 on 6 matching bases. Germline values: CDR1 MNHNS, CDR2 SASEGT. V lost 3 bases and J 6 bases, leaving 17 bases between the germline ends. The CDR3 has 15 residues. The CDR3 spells CASSDEGDLWNGYTF. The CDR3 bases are TGTGCCAGCAGTGACGAGGGGGACCTCTGGAATGGCTACACCTTC.

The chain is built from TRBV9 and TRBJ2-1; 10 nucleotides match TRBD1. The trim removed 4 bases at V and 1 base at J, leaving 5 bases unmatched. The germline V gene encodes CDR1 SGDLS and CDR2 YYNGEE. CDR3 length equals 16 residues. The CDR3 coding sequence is TGTGCCAGCAGCCCCCCGGGACAGGGGTCCTACAATGAGCAGTTCTTC. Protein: CASSPPGQGSYNEQFF.

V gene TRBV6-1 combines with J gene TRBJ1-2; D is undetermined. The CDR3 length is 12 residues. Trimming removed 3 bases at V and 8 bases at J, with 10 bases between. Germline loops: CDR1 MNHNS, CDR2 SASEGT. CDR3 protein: CASSDPEWGYTF. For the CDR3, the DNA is TGTGCCAGCAGTGACCCTGAGTGGGGCTACACCTTC.

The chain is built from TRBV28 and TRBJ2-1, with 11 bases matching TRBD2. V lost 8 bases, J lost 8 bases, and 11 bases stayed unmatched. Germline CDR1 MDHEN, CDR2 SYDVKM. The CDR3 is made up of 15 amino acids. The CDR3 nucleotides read TGTGCCAGCTGGGCCGCGACTAGCGGGGTGGATGAGCAGTTCTTC. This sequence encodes CASWAATSGVDEQFF.

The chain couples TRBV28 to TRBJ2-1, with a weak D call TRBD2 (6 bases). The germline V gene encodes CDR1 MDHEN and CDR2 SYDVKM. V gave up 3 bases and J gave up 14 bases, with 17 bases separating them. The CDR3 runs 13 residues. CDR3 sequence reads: CASSFGRRGLEFF. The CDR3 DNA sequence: TGTGCCAGCAGTTTTGGCAGGCGGGGTCTAGAGTTCTTC.

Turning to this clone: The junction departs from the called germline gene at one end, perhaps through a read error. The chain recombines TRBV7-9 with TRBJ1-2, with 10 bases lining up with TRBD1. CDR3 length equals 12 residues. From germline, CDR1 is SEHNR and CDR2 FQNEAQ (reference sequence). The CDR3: CASSLGQGASHF. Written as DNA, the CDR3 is TGTGCCAGCAGCTTAGGACAGGGGGCTTCTCATTTC.

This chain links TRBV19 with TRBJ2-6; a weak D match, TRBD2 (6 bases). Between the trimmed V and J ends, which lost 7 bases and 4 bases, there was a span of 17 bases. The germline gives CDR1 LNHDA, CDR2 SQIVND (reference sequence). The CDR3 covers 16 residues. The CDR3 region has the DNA TGTGCCAGTATGACGGGAGCGGTAAGAGGGGCCAACGTCCTGACTTTC. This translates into CASMTGAVRGANVLTF.

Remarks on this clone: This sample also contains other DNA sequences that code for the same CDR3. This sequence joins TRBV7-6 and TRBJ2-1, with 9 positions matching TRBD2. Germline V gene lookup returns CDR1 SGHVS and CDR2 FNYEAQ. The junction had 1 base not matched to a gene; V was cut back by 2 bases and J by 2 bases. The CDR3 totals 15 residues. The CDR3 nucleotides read TGTGCCAGCAGCTTACTAGCGGGAACCTACAATGAGCAGTTCTTC. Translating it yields CASSLLAGTYNEQFF.

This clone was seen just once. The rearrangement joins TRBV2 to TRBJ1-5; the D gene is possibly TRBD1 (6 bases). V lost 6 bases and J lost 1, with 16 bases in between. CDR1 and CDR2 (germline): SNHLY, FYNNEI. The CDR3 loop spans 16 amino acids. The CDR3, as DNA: TGTGCCAGCAGCGCTGGGGGCGGACGGAGCAATCAGCCCCAGCATTTT. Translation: CASSAGGGRSNQPQHF.

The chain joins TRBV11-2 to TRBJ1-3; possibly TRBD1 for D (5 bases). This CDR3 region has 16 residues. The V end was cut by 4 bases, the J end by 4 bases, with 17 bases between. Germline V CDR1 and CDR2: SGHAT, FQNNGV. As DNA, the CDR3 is TGTGCCAGCAGCTCCCTCCGGGGGGTACGCGGAAACACCATATATTTT. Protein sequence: CASSSLRGVRGNTIYF.

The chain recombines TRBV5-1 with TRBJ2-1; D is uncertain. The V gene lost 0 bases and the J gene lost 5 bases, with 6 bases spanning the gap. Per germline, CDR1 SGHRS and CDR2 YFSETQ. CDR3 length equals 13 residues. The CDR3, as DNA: TGCGCCAGCAGCTTGGTTCCGGACAATGAGCAGTTCTTC. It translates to CASSLVPDNEQFF. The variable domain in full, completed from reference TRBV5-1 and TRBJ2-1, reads KAGVTQTPRYLIKTRGQQVTLSCSPISGHRSVSWYQQTPGQGLQFLFEYFSETQRNKGNFPGRFSGRQFSNSRSEMNVSTLELGDSALYLCASSLVPDNEQFFGPGTRLTVL.

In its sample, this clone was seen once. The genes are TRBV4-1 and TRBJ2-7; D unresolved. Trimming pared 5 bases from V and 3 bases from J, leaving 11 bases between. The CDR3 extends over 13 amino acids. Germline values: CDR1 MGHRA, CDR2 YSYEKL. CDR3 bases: TGCGCCAGCAGCGTCAGCGAGAACTACGAGCAGTACTTC. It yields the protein CASSVSENYEQYF.

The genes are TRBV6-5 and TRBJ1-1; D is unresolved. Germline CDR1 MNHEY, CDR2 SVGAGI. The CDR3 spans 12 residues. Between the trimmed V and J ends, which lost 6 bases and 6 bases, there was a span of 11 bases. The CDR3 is CASSSYSSEAFF. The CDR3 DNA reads TGTGCCAGCAGCAGTTATAGCTCTGAAGCTTTCTTT.

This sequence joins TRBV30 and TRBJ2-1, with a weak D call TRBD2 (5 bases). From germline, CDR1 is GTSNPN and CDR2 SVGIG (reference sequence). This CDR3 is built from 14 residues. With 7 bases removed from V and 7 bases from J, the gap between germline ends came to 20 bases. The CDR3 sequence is CAFTGTPNRNEQFF. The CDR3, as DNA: TGTGCCTTTACGGGAACGCCTAATAGAAATGAGCAGTTCTTC. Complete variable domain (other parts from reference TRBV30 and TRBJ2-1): SQTIHQWPATLVQPVGSPLSLECTVEGTSNPNLYWYRQAAGRGLQLLFYSVGIGQISSEVPQNLSASRPQDRQFILSSKKLLLSDSGFYLCAFTGTPNRNEQFFGPGTRLTVL.

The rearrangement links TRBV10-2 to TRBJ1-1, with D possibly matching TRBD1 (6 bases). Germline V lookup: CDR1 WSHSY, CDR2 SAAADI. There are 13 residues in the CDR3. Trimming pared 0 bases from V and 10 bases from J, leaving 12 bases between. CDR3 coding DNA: TGCGCCAGCAGTGAGTCAATCAGGGGTGCAGCTTTCTTT. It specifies CASSESIRGAAFF.